The T cell receptor beta chain described here comes from a study of blood T cell repertoires in COVID-19. Whole-study context: Samples of COVID-19 (acute and convalescent) were obtained from the United States, Italy and Spain. PBMCs, B-cell-depleted T cells, or T cells were the source of the cDNA or gDNA that made up the material.

The germline V gene has CDR1 SGHTA and CDR2 FQGNSA. The CDR3 has 15 amino acids. V shed 0 bases and J shed 0 bases, with 8 bases lying between them. In the authors' workflow: Researchers report that nucleated cell counts were estimated from reference gene primer amplification. The protocol was immunoSEQ multiplex PCR, while the TCRdb copy is restricted to in-frame clones and leaves out a portion. V and J calls and clone size are those listed in that table; D and trimming were worked out from the DNA. The table records about 250,000 clones, 81% of them present only once. The chain uses TRBV7-2 and TRBJ1-2; D is unclear. Material: peripheral blood. The receptor's source is an elderly woman with acute or convalescent COVID-19. The DNA for the CDR3 is TGTGCCAGCAGCTTAGCGCCATACACTAACTATGGCTACACCTTC. Encoded protein: CASSLAPYTNYGYTF.